The TCR beta chain under discussion was sequenced for a study of molecular identifiers for immune sequencing clone quantification. Study-wide results and caveats: Spiked Jurkat TCR RNA originating from one cell could reportedly be identified amid more than 800,000 naive cells. Clonotypes topping 20 RNA copies carried over 97% of effector molecules but under 1% of naive ones.

This clonotype was seen only a few times. The antigen is not known. Both previously described methods and listed TCR primers were employed to make bulk TCR libraries. TCRdb processed the PCR reads anew with MiXCR; each CDR3 protein has one entry. The sample records approximately 550,000 distinct CDR3 sequences, about 22% being singletons. The CDR3 extends over 13 amino acids. The receptor was isolated from a human donor in good health. Some libraries in this study had Jurkat cell RNA spiked in. J is TRBJ2-1 and V is TRBV21-1. TRBV21-1 is classified as a pseudogene. The sample was naive CD8+ T cells from blood, with Jurkat cell RNA spiked in. Subset indicated: FACS-sorted CD8+CD4-CCR7+CD45RA+ naive T cells. The CDR3 bases are TGTGCCAGACCGGAGAGAGGCTCGATTGAGCAGTTCTTC. Translated: CARPERGSIEQFF.